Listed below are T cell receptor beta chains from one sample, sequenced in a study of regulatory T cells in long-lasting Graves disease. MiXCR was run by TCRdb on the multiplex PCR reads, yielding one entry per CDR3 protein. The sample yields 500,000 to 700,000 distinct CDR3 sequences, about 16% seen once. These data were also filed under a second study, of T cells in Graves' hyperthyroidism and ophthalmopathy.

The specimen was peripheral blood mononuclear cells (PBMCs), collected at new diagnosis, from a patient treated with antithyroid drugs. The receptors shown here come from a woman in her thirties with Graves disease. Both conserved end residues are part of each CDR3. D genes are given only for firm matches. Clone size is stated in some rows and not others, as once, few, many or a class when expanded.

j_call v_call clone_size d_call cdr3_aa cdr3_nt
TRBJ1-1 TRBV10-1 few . CASILKGWGATEAFF TGCGCCAGCATTCTGAAGGGATGGGGGGCAACTGAAGCTTTCTTT
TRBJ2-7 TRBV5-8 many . CASSAWTYEQYF TGTGCCAGCAGCGCCTGGACCTACGAGCAGTACTTC
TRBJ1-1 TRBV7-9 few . CASSFPTATEAFF TGTGCCAGCAGCTTTCCAACCGCCACTGAAGCTTTCTTT
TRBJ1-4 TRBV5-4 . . CASRLQGGPGKLFF TGTGCCAGCAGACTTCAAGGGGGGCCCGGAAAACTGTTTTTT
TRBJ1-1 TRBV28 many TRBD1 CASRGTVMNTEAFF TGTGCCAGCAGGGGGACAGTCATGAACACTGAAGCTTTCTTT
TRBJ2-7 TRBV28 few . CASSFAWGENYGQYF TGTGCCAGCAGTTTTGCCTGGGGAGAAAACTACGGGCAGTACTTC
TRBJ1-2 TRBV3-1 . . CASSQLGFDYGYTF TGTGCCAGCAGCCAATTAGGGTTTGACTATGGCTACACCTTC
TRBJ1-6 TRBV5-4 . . CASSQDQGSYNSPLHF TGCGCCAGCAGCCAAGATCAAGGGTCCTATAATTCACCCCTCCACTTT
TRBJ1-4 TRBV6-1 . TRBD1 CASSERRSGTGNEKLFF TGTGCCAGCAGTGAACGGAGGTCCGGGACAGGAAATGAAAAACTGTTTTTT
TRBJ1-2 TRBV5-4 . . CASSLVGARYTF TGTGCCAGCAGCTTGGTGGGTGCGAGATACACCTTC
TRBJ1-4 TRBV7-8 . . CASSLVGNTNEKLFF TGTGCCAGCAGCTTAGTTGGGAATACTAATGAAAAACTGTTTTTT
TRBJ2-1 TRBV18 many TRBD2 CASSPSGTSVNNEQFF TGTGCCAGCTCACCTTCCGGGACTAGCGTTAACAATGAGCAGTTCTTC
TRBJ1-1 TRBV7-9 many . CASSLTRGNTEAFF TGTGCCAGCAGCCTAACCCGGGGGAACACTGAAGCTTTCTTT
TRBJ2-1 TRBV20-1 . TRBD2 CSARNRLAQSSYNEQFF TGCAGTGCTAGAAACCGACTAGCGCAGAGCTCCTACAATGAGCAGTTCTTC
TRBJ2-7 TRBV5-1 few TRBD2 CASSSGLAGIGHEQYF TGCGCCAGCAGCTCAGGACTAGCGGGAATCGGTCACGAGCAGTACTTC
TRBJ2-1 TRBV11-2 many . CASSYFYNEQFF TGTGCCAGCAGCTATTTCTACAATGAGCAGTTCTTC
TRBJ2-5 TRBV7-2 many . CASSPPVGKTQYF TGTGCCAGCTCTCCCCCTGTTGGGAAGACCCAGTACTTC
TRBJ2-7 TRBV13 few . CASSQSTSRSYEQYF TGTGCCAGCAGCCAATCCACCAGTAGGTCCTACGAGCAGTACTTC
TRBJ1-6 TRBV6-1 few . CASSSSGSSPLHF TGTGCCAGCAGCTCTAGTGGTTCTTCACCCCTCCACTTT
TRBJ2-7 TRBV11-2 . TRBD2 CASSLVGGGLSSYEQYF TGTGCCAGCAGCTTAGTTGGGGGGGGACTGAGCTCCTACGAGCAGTACTTC
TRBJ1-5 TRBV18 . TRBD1 CASSQGASSNQPQHF TGTGCCAGCTCACAGGGGGCTTCTAGCAATCAGCCCCAGCATTTT
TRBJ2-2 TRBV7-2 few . CASSLGTRNTGELFF TGTGCCAGCAGCCTTGGGACACGGAACACCGGGGAGCTGTTTTTT
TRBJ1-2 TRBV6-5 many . CASSFLGPGYGYTF TGTGCCAGCAGTTTCCTGGGACCAGGGTATGGCTACACCTTC
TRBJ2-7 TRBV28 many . CASSQSGPSHEQYF TGTGCCAGCAGTCAGTCGGGCCCTAGCCACGAGCAGTACTTC
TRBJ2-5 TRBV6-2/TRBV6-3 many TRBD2 CASSYLTSGRSETQYF TGTGCCAGCAGTTACCTGACTAGCGGGAGATCGGAGACCCAGTACTTC
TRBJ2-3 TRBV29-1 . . CSVEAGIRESTDTQYF TGCAGCGTTGAAGCTGGGATACGGGAGAGCACAGATACGCAGTATTTT
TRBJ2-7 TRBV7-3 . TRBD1 CASSLTSGTAAYEQYF TGTGCCAGCAGCTTAACTTCCGGGACAGCCGCCTACGAGCAGTACTTC
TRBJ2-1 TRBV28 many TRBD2 CASMSGLAGGYSEQFF TGTGCCAGCATGTCGGGGCTAGCGGGAGGGTACAGTGAGCAGTTCTTC
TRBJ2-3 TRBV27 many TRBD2 CASSFGRERGDTQYF TGTGCCAGCAGTTTCGGGCGGGAGCGCGGAGATACGCAGTATTTT
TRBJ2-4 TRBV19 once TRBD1 CASTGAIAKNIQYF TGTGCCTCGACAGGGGCCATAGCCAAAAACATTCAGTACTTC
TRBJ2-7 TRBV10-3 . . CAISEGLGTGNYEQYF TGTGCCATCAGTGAGGGTTTGGGGACTGGCAATTACGAGCAGTACTTC
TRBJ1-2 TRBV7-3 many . CASSEGGYGYTF TGTGCCAGCAGCGAGGGGGGTTATGGCTACACCTTC
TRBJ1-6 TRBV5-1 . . CASSSPEDSYNSPLHF TGCGCCAGCAGCTCCCCGGAGGACTCCTATAATTCACCCCTCCACTTT
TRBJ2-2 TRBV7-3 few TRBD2 CASSPSSGRAVTGELFF TGTGCCAGCAGCCCCTCTAGCGGGAGGGCCGTCACCGGGGAGCTGTTTTTT
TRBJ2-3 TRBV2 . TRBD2 CASRVQGLVSTDTQYF TGTGCCAGCAGGGTTCAAGGACTAGTTTCCACAGATACGCAGTATTTT
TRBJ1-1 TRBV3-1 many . CASSHTTGMNTEAFF TGTGCCAGCAGCCACACCACAGGGATGAACACTGAAGCTTTCTTT
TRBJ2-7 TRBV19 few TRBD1 CASSSTGTVAYEQYF TGTGCCAGTAGTTCTACCGGGACAGTCGCCTACGAGCAGTACTTC
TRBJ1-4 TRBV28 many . CASGPVPNEKLFF TGTGCCAGCGGTCCTGTTCCTAATGAAAAACTGTTTTTT
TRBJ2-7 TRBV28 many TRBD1 CASSFFRSWTGVYEQYF TGTGCCAGCAGTTTCTTTAGGTCTTGGACAGGGGTCTACGAGCAGTACTTC
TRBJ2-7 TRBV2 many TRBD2 CASRLRTSGTYEQYF TGTGCCAGTCGACTACGGACTAGCGGCACCTACGAGCAGTACTTC
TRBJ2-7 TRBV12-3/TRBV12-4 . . CASSLSPDRHTYEQYF TGTGCCAGCAGTTTAAGCCCCGACAGGCATACCTACGAGCAGTACTTC
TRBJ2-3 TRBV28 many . CASSPHSSTDTQYF TGTGCCAGCAGCCCCCACTCTAGCACAGATACGCAGTATTTT
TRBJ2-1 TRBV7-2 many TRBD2 CASSLDFRRAGGQFF TGTGCCAGCAGCTTAGACTTCCGGAGAGCGGGAGGCCAGTTCTTC
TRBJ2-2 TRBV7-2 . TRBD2 CASSAPAGSVGGELFF TGTGCCAGCAGCGCACCAGCGGGATCGGTTGGCGGGGAGCTGTTTTTT
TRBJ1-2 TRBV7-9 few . CASSLQGVSYGYTF TGTGCCAGCAGCTTACAGGGCGTTAGCTATGGCTACACCTTC